The source of this T cell receptor (beta chain) is a study of CD8 T cells in ankylosing spondylitis. The sample holds many counts of this clonotype. Its antigen remains unknown. CDR1 DFQATT and CDR2 SNEGSKA come from the germline V gene (reference sequence). Trimming at V came to 0 bases and at J to 4 bases, leaving 7 bases not matched to a gene. The CDR3 covers 15 residues. Making the TCR beta libraries involved quantitative 5'-RACE with molecular barcodes. A single record per CDR3 protein comes from TCRdb applying MiXCR to the 5' RACE reads. The sample holds some 220,000 distinct CDR3 sequences; roughly 8.2% are singletons and the top ten take 4.5% to 5%. Study-level findings and limits: In peripheral blood, disease-linked CD8+ clones occurred at relatively low frequencies. Matched ankylosing spondylitis synovial fluid reportedly contained a significantly enriched population of disease-linked clones. It appeared that ankylosing spondylitis blood was characterized by a TCR beta motif of 8 or 9 highly homologous variants.

This TCR came from a female donor with ankylosing spondylitis or in good health (not recorded which). The chain carries TRBV20-1 and TRBJ2-7; 9 bases agree with TRBD2. The specimen sequenced was blood, either unsorted or a sorted T cell fraction (not recorded which). DNA of the CDR3: TGCAGTGCTAGAGATTTCGCTAGCGGGACTTACGAGCAGTACTTC. This encodes CSARDFASGTYEQYF.